The 24 T cell receptor beta chains below were found in one sample sequenced in a study of vaccination and CD4 T cells after COVID-19. The antigens for these receptors are not known. The Oncomine TCR Beta short-read assay generated sequence data from the DNA of cultured CD4+ T cells. One entry per CDR3 protein results from TCRdb running MiXCR on the PCR reads. This sample has roughly 17,000 distinct CDR3 sequences, with roughly 60% found just once. Documented treatment: roughly ten-day PBMC culture with coronavirus spike peptide pools or control peptides (ViraFEST assay). Sequenced sample: CD4+ T cells from blood, cultured in vitro. The receptor set was obtained from a human donor who had recovered from COVID-19.

This chain connects TRBV19 to TRBJ2-1, with TRBD1 identical over 11 bases. Germline V gene data show CDR1 as LNHDA and CDR2 as SQIVND (reference sequence). Germline trimming cut 8 bases from V and 4 bases from J; bases unmatched to any gene: 7. This CDR3 comprises 15 residues. CDR3 DNA sequence: TGTGCCAGTCGACTAGGGACAGGGGGTTACAATGAGCAGTTCTTC. Its translation: CASRLGTGGYNEQFF.

This rearrangement joins TRBV7-8 to TRBJ1-1; the match to TRBD1 covers 7 bases. This CDR3 is built from 14 residues. Looked up from germline, CDR1 is SGHVS and CDR2 is FQNEAQ. With V trimmed by 2 bases and J by 2 bases, 2 bases remained unmatched. The CDR3 sequence: CASSLRDSNTEAFF. The CDR3 DNA reads TGTGCCAGCAGCTTAAGGGACAGTAACACTGAAGCTTTCTTT. The full variable domain, its missing parts supplied by reference TRBV7-8 and TRBJ1-1, is GAGVSQSPRYKVAKRGQDVALRCDPISGHVSLFWYQQALGQGPEFLTYFQNEAQLDKSGLPSDRFFAERPEGSVSTLKIQRTQQEDSAVYLCASSLRDSNTEAFFGQGTRLTVV.

The chain employs TRBV24-1 and TRBJ2-1; 7 positions agree with TRBD2. Looked up from germline, CDR1 is KGHDR and CDR2 is SFDVKD. J lost 5 bases, V lost 4 bases, and 13 bases had no gene match. The CDR3 length is 17 residues. CDR3: CATSDRRASGFDNEQFF. CDR3 DNA sequence: TGTGCCACCAGTGACCGCCGGGCTAGCGGATTCGACAATGAGCAGTTCTTC.

The chain employs TRBV5-1 and TRBJ2-7; the D gene is possibly TRBD1 (6 bases). Germline V CDR1 and CDR2: SGHRS, YFSETQ. The V and J ends lost 4 bases and 3 bases respectively, with 14 bases between them. This CDR3 is 14 amino acids long. The chain's CDR3 is CASSPGTWLYEQYF. The CDR3 bases are TGCGCCAGCAGCCCCGGGACATGGCTCTACGAGCAGTACTTC.

The chain combines TRBV10-3 with TRBJ1-2; D ambiguous. The CDR3 is 14 amino acids. Germline V lookup: CDR1 ENHRY, CDR2 SYGVKD. With 6 bases removed from V and 3 bases from J, the gap between germline ends came to 14 bases. The CDR3 protein is CAIRESRDYYGYTF. The CDR3 bases are TGTGCCATCAGAGAAAGCAGAGACTACTATGGCTACACCTTC.

This sequence joins TRBV7-6 and TRBJ2-7, with 12 bases that match TRBD2. The CDR3 consists of 14 residues. Unmatched junction bases numbered 3, after V lost 5 bases and J lost 4 bases. Germline assignment: CDR1 SGHVS and CDR2 FNYEAQ. The CDR3 loop is CASSRTSGMYEQYF. CDR3 in DNA: TGTGCCAGCAGCAGGACTAGCGGGATGTACGAGCAGTACTTC.

The rearrangement links TRBV7-8 to TRBJ2-1, with TRBD2 matching over 11 bases. In germline, CDR1 is SGHVS, CDR2 FQNEAQ. The CDR3 covers 17 residues. With 1 base clipped from V and 8 bases from J, the junction kept 10 bases outside the gene matches. CDR3 amino acids: CASSLEGLAAGGYEQFF. For the CDR3, the DNA is TGTGCCAGCAGCTTAGAGGGACTAGCGGCCGGTGGTTATGAGCAGTTCTTC.

The CDR3 reads CASRFEVSYNEQFF. CDR3 bases: TGTGCCAGCCGTTTCGAGGTATCCTACAATGAGCAGTTCTTC. The chain recombines TRBV6-5 with TRBJ2-1; no definite D call. The CDR3 is 14 amino acids. V was shortened by 8 bases and J by 1 base, with 12 bases between the two germline ends. Germline CDR1 and CDR2: MNHEY and SVGAGI.

This chain links TRBV7-2 with TRBJ2-3; D is ambiguous. Trimming removed 5 bases from V and 5 bases from J, with 11 bases in between. The CDR3 covers 13 residues. The germline CDR1 and CDR2 sequences are SGHTA and FQGNSA. The CDR3 here is CASSPPSLDTQYF. The CDR3 DNA sequence: TGTGCCAGCAGCCCGCCTAGTTTAGATACGCAGTATTTT.

This clonotype appeared a single time. This chain links TRBV6-1 with TRBJ1-2, with 7 nucleotides matching TRBD1. Germline-derived CDR1 and CDR2 are MNHNS and SASEGT. This CDR3 is built from 13 residues. Trimming at V came to 6 bases and at J to 8 bases, leaving 9 bases not matched to a gene. CDR3 in DNA: TGTGCCAGCAGCCACGACAGGGCAGGCGGCTACACCTTC. It yields the protein CASSHDRAGGYTF.

V gene TRBV6-1 combines with J gene TRBJ2-5; no definite D call. CDR1 and CDR2 from the germline V gene are MNHNS and SASEGT. The CDR3 consists of 13 residues. The V and J ends lost 6 bases and 1 base respectively, with 9 bases between them. CDR3 protein: CASSQDFQETQYF. The CDR3, as DNA: TGTGCCAGCAGCCAGGATTTCCAAGAGACCCAGTACTTC.

This rearrangement joins TRBV20-1 to TRBJ2-7; 10 bases are shared with TRBD1. This CDR3 has 14 amino acids. The V gene end was trimmed by 6 bases and the J gene end by 6 bases; junction bases not matched to a gene: 11. CDR1 and CDR2 (germline): DFQATT, SNEGSKA (reference sequence). Here the CDR3 reads CSAWDRGAFGEQYF. CDR3 DNA: TGCAGTGCGTGGGACAGGGGTGCTTTCGGCGAGCAGTACTTC.

This rearrangement joins TRBV7-3 to TRBJ2-1; 10 positions agree with TRBD1. The CDR3 consists of 16 residues. The V and J ends lost 1 base and 7 bases, in that order; junction bases with no gene match: 7. In germline, CDR1 is SGHTA, CDR2 FQGTGA. The DNA for the CDR3 is TGTGCCAGCAGCTTAATGGGGGACAGGGGAACGAATGAGCAGTTCTTC. Translated, it gives CASSLMGDRGTNEQFF.

The chain uses TRBV7-9 and TRBJ1-6; D uncertain. This CDR3 comprises 13 residues. CDR1 is SEHNR and CDR2 is FQNEAQ in the germline V gene (reference sequence). Trimming took off 3 bases at V and 10 bases at J, with 10 bases between the two ends. DNA of the CDR3: TGTGCCAGCAGCTTTGAGGGATTGTCACCCCTCCACTTT. It is translated as CASSFEGLSPLHF.

This rearrangement joins TRBV30 to TRBJ2-3, with D unclear. The germline V gene has CDR1 GTSNPN and CDR2 SVGIG (reference sequence). The ends were cut back, 6 bases at V and 3 bases at J, with 13 bases in the middle. This CDR3 comprises 13 residues. Here the CDR3 DNA reads TGTGCCTGCGGACCCTTCGGGACAGATACGCAGTATTTT. Translated: CACGPFGTDTQYF.

Comment on this clonotype: A junction end diverges from the germline sequence, so it may reflect a read error. The chain has TRBV7-7 and TRBJ2-3; D is undetermined. CDR3 size: 14 residues. Germline V gene lookup returns CDR1 SSHAT and CDR2 FNYEAQ (reference sequence). The DNA of the CDR3 is TGTGCTAGCAGCTTATCCGGGTTCACAGATACGCAGTATTTT. Translation gives CASSLSGFTDTQYF.

The chain is built from TRBV7-3 and TRBJ1-1, with no clear D. Trimming took off 1 base at V and 4 bases at J, with 10 bases between the two ends. The CDR3 is made up of 14 amino acids. The germline CDR1 and CDR2 sequences are SGHTA and FQGTGA. The CDR3 spells CASSLNRAGTEAFF. CDR3 DNA sequence: TGTGCCAGCAGCTTAAATAGGGCCGGCACTGAAGCTTTCTTT. Full variable domain (missing parts from reference TRBV7-3 and TRBJ1-1): GAGVSQTPSNKVTEKGKYVELRCDPISGHTALYWYRQSLGQGPEFLIYFQGTGAADDSGLPNDRFFAVRPEGSVSTLKIQRTERGDSAVYLCASSLNRAGTEAFFGQGTRLTVV.

This rearrangement joins TRBV7-2 to TRBJ1-6; 8 nucleotides agree with TRBD1. This CDR3 is built from 15 residues. Germline loops: CDR1 SGHTA, CDR2 FQGNSA. V lost 5 bases and J lost 8; bases outside the gene matches: 8. DNA of the CDR3: TGTGCCAGCAGCCCAGGGGACAGGAGGTATTCACCCCTCCACTTT. Translated, it gives CASSPGDRRYSPLHF.

V usage is TRBV5-1 and J usage is TRBJ1-2, with D perhaps matching TRBD1 (5 bases). This CDR3 is built from 14 residues. Trimming removed 0 bases at V and 8 bases at J, with 14 bases between. CDR1 is SGHRS, CDR2 YFSETQ, per germline. The CDR3 loop reads CASSLAGHGGGYTF. The CDR3 DNA reads TGCGCCAGCAGCTTGGCAGGACATGGAGGGGGCTACACCTTC.

The gene calls are TRBV6-1 and TRBJ1-1; D possibly corresponds to TRBD1 (5 bases). CDR3 length: 14 amino acids. Trimming took 2 bases from V and 0 from J, leaving 7 bases between them. Germline V gene sequence: CDR1 MNHNS, CDR2 SASEGT. The CDR3 DNA sequence: TGTGCCAGCAGTGAATGGGGGATGAACACTGAAGCTTTCTTT. Its protein product is CASSEWGMNTEAFF.

The V and J genes are TRBV6-1 and TRBJ2-7; the match to TRBD2 covers 9 bases. The length of the CDR3 is 16 residues. V lost 5 bases, J lost 3 bases, and 11 bases stayed unmatched. CDR1 and CDR2 (germline): MNHNS, SASEGT. This chain's CDR3 is CASSPDAGGRFYEQYF. CDR3 in DNA: TGTGCCAGCAGTCCCGATGCGGGGGGGCGATTCTACGAGCAGTACTTC.

The V and J genes are TRBV6-1 and TRBJ2-7, with 8 bases lining up with TRBD2. The CDR3 sequence is 15 residues long. The V gene's germline CDR1 is MNHNS and CDR2 SASEGT. The ends lost 8 bases at V and 4 bases at J; junction bases unmatched: 13. CDR3 sequence reads: CASSGSGGSIYEQYF. The CDR3, as DNA: TGTGCCAGCTCGGGGAGCGGGGGATCCATTTACGAGCAGTACTTC.

V gene TRBV5-1 combines with J gene TRBJ1-2, with 11 bases lining up with TRBD1. The germline V gene has CDR1 SGHRS and CDR2 YFSETQ. The CDR3 covers 16 residues. The V gene end was trimmed by 4 bases and the J gene end by 7 bases; junction bases not matched to a gene: 12. CDR3 amino acids: CASSQSFGQGAGGYTF. As DNA, the CDR3 is TGCGCCAGCAGCCAATCTTTCGGACAGGGGGCAGGTGGCTACACCTTC.

V gene TRBV4-2 combines with J gene TRBJ1-6; 7 nucleotides match TRBD1. This CDR3 is built from 16 residues. V lost 6 bases to trimming and J lost 4 bases; unmatched junction nucleotides: 9. Germline CDR1 reads LGHNA; CDR2 reads YNFKEQ. The CDR3, as DNA: TGTGCCAGCAGTCCCGACAGGGACCCTTATAATTCACCCCTCCACTTT. This codes for CASSPDRDPYNSPLHF.